The T cell receptor (beta chain) under discussion was sequenced for a study of a mutant IDH1 vaccine in newly diagnosed glioma. As for time point: week 11, during vaccination. With topical imiquimod, each dose of the vaccine consisted of 300 ug of mutant IDH1 20-mer peptide. About this clone itself: As yet, its antigen is unknown.

This CDR3 region has 17 residues. CDR1 is SNHLY, CDR2 FYNNEI, per germline. V shed 9 bases and J 2 bases; nucleotides not matched to a gene: 15. Data came from immunoSEQ multiplex PCR; TCRdb stores just in-frame clones and leaves some out. The table includes fewer than 150,000 clones, 85% to 90% detected once. Material: PBMCs, obtained from a glioma patient whose treatment included an IDH1 peptide vaccine. The sequence derives from a woman between 45 and 60 years old with glioma. The rearrangement uses TRBV2 and TRBJ2-1; TRBD2 agrees at 8 bases. The CDR3 here is CASPDPSGSLTYNEQFF. The DNA of the CDR3 is TGTGCCAGTCCCGACCCCAGCGGGAGCCTGACCTACAATGAGCAGTTCTTC.